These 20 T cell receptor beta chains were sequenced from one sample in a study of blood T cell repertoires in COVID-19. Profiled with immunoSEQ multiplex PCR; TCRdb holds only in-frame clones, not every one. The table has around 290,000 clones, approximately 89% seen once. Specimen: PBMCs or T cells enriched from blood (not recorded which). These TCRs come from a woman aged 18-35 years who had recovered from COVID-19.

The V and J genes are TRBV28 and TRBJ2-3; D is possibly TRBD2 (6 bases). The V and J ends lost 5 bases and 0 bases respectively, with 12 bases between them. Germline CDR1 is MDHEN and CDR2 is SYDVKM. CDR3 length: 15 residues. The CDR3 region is CASSVAEASTDTQYF. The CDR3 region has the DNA TGTGCCAGCAGTGTAGCGGAAGCTAGCACAGATACGCAGTATTTT.

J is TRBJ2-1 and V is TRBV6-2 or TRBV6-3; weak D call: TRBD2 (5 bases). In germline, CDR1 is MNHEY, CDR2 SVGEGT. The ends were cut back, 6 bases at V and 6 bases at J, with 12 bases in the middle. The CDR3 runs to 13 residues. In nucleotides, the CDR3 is TGTGCCAGCAGCCAGGACTTGGGCAATGAGCAGTTCTTC. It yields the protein CASSQDLGNEQFF.

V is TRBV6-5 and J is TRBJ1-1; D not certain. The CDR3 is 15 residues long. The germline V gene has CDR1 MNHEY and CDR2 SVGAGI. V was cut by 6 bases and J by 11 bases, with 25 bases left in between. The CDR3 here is CASSQEGTRHRMAFF. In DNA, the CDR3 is TGTGCCAGCAGCCAAGAGGGTACAAGGCATAGGATGGCTTTCTTT.

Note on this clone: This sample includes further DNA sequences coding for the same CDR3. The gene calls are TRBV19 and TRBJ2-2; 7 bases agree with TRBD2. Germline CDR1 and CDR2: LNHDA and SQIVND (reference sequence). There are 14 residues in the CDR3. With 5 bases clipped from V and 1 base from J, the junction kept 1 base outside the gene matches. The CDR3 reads CASSWGGNTGELFF. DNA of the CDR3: TGTGCCAGTAGTTGGGGGGGGAACACCGGGGAGCTGTTTTTT.

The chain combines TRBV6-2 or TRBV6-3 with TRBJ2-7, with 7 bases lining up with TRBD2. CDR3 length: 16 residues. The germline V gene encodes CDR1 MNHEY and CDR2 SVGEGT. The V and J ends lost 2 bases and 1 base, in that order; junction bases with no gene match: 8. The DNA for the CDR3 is TGTGCCAGCAGTTACAGCCTAGCGGAAAGTTCCTACGAGCAGTACTTC. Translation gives CASSYSLAESSYEQYF.

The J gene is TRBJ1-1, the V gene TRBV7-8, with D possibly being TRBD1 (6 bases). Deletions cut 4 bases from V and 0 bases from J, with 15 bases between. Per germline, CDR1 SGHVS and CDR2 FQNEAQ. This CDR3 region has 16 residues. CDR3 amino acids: CASSSRPGQLNTEAFF. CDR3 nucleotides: TGTGCCAGCAGCTCAAGGCCAGGACAGCTGAACACTGAAGCTTTCTTT.

The CDR3 region has the DNA TGTGCCAGCACGGTAGCGGGGGGGCCAAGACATACGCAGTATTTT. Amino acids: CASTVAGGPRHTQYF. The chain couples TRBV2 to TRBJ2-3; TRBD2 matches at 11 bases. CDR1 is SNHLY and CDR2 is FYNNEI in the germline V gene. The ends lost 7 bases at V and 7 bases at J; junction bases unmatched: 10. The CDR3 has 15 residues.

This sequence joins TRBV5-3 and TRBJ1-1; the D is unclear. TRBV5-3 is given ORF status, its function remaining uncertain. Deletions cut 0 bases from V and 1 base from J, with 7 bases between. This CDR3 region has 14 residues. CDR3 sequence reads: CARSLVGRNTEAFF. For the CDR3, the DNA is TGTGCCAGAAGCTTGGTAGGGAGGAACACTGAAGCTTTCTTT.

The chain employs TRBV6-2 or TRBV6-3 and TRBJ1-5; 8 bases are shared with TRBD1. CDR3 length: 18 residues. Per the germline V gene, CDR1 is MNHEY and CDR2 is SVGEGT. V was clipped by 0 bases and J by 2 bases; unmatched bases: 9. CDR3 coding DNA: TGTGCCAGCAGTTACTCCAGCGACAGGGGTCGAGGCAATCAGCCCCAGCATTTT. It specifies CASSYSSDRGRGNQPQHF.

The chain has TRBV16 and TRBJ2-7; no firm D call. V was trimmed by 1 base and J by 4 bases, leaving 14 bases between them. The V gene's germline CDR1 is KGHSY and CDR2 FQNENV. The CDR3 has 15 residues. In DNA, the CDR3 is TGTGCCAGCAGCCAATTAGTTACTTCCGGTTACGAGCAGTACTTC. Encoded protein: CASSQLVTSGYEQYF.

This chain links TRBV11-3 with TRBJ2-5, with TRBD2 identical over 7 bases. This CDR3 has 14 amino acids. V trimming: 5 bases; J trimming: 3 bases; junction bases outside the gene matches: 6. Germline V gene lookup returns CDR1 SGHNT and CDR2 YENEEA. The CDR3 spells CASSLSGGEETQYF. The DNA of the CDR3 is TGTGCCAGCAGCCTCTCTGGGGGGGAAGAGACCCAGTACTTC.

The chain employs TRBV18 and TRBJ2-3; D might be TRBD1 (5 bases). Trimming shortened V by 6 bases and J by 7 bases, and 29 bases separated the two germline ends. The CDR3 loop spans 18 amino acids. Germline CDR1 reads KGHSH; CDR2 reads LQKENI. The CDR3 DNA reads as TGTGCCAGCTCTTTCTCGGTGTCCAGGGCTGGAAGGGGAAATACGCAGTATTTT. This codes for CASSFSVSRAGRGNTQYF.

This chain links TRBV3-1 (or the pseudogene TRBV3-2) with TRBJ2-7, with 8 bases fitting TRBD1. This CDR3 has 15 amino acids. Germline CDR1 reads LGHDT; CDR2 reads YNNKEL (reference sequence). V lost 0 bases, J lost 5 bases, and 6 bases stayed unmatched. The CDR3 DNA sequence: TGTGCCAGCAGCCAAGAACTTTGCAGGGGGCACGAGCAGTACTTC. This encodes CASSQELCRGHEQYF.

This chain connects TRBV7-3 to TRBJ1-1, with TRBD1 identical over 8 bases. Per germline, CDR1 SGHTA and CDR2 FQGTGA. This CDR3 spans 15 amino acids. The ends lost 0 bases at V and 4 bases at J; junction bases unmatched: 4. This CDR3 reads CASSLTRQGSTEAFF. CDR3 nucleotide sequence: TGTGCCAGCAGCTTAACAAGACAGGGGAGCACTGAAGCTTTCTTT.

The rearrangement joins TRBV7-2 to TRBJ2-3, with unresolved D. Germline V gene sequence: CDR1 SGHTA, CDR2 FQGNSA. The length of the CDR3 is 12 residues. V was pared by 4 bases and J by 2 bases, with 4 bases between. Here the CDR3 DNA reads TGTGCCAGCAGCTCCTACACAGATACGCAGTATTTT. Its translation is CASSSYTDTQYF.

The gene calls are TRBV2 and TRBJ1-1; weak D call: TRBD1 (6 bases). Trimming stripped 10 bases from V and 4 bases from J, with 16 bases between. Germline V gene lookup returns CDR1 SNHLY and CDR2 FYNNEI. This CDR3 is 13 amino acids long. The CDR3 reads CAMLDRSGTEAFF. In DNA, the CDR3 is TGTGCCATGCTAGACAGGTCGGGCACTGAAGCTTTCTTT.

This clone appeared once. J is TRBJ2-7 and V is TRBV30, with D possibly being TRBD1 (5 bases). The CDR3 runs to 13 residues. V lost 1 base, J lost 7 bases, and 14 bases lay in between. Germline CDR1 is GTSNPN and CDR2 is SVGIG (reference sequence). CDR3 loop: CAWSDTAPGEQYF. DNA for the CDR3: TGTGCCTGGAGTGATACGGCACCAGGGGAGCAGTACTTC.

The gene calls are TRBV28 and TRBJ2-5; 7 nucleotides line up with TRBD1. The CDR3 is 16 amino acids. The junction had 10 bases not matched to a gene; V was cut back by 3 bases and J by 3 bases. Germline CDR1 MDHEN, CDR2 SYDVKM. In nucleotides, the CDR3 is TGTGCCAGCAGTTTTCGGGGCCCGACAGGGAAAGAGACCCAGTACTTC. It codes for CASSFRGPTGKETQYF.

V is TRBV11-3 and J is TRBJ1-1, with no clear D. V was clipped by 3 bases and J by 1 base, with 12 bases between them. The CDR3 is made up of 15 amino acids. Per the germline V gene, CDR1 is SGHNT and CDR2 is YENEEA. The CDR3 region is CASSFRSGENTEAFF. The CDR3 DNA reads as TGTGCCAGCAGCTTTAGGAGTGGCGAGAACACTGAAGCTTTCTTT. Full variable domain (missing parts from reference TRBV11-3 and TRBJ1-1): EAGVVQSPRYKIIEKKQPVAFWCNPISGHNTLYWYLQNLGQGPELLIRYENEEAVDDSQLPKDRFSAERLKGVDSTLKIQPAELGDSAVYLCASSFRSGENTEAFFGQGTRLTVV.

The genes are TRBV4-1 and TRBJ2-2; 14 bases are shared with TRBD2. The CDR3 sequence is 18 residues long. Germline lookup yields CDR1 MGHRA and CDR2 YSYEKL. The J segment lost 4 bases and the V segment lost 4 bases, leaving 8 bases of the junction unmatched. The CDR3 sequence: CASSPRTSGGPGTGELFF. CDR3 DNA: TGCGCCAGCAGCCCAAGGACTAGCGGGGGGCCGGGCACCGGGGAGCTGTTTTTT.